This T cell receptor beta chain was captured in a study of CD8 T cells in Susac syndrome. Study in general: Sequencing included Susac syndrome patients, roughly 6 of them with active disease and under 10 in remission.

Germline CDR1 reads DFQATT; CDR2 reads SNEGSKA (reference sequence). This CDR3 contains 17 residues. Trimming removed 0 bases at V and 4 bases at J, with 21 bases between. cDNA came from about 0.5 to 1 ug RNA primed by random hexamers. TCRdb re-derived calls from the immunoSEQ multiplex PCR reads in MiXCR, one entry per CDR3 protein. The table lists about 240,000 distinct CDR3 sequences, 90% to 97% of them singletons. What was sequenced was CD4+ T cells from PBMCs. This TCR was recovered from a human donor with Susac syndrome. This chain connects TRBV20-1 to TRBJ1-1; D might be TRBD1 (5 bases). The CDR3 DNA is TGCAGTGCTAGAGATCCGCGGCAGGGCGTCGGCGGCACTGAAGCTTTCTTT. Protein: CSARDPRQGVGGTEAFF.